Presented here are 27 T cell receptor beta chains from one specimen sequenced in a study of tumour-infiltrating T cells in Burkitt lymphoma. Libraries were prepared by immunoSEQ multiplex PCR; TCRdb keeps only in-frame clonotypes and omits some of them. The sample carries 4,900 or so clones, approximately 10% recorded once. Sequencing input: tumor tissue. The receptors shown here come from a human donor with diffuse large B-cell lymphoma.

V usage is TRBV9 and J usage is TRBJ1-4; 9 nucleotides match TRBD1. Germline lookup yields CDR1 SGDLS and CDR2 YYNGEE. The CDR3 is made up of 16 amino acids. V dropped 4 bases and J dropped 8; count of bases not matched to a gene: 12. DNA of the CDR3: TGTGCCAGCAGCCCACACCTACAGGGGGCAAACGAAAAACTGTTTTTT. This codes for CASSPHLQGANEKLFF. Complete variable domain (other parts from reference TRBV9 and TRBJ1-4): DSGVTQTPKHLITATGQRVTLRCSPRSGDLSVYWYQQSLDQGLQFLIQYYNGEERAKGNILERFSAQQFPDLHSELNLSSLELGDSALYFCASSPHLQGANEKLFFGSGTQLSVL.

The chain recombines TRBV18 with TRBJ2-3; D may match TRBD1 or TRBD2 (5 bases each). The CDR3 is made up of 13 amino acids. Germline CDR1 KGHSH, CDR2 LQKENI. Trimming removed 0 bases at V and 6 bases at J, with 7 bases between. Written as DNA, the CDR3 is TGTGCCAGCTCACCACCGGGGGTGGATACGCAGTATTTT. Amino acids: CASSPPGVDTQYF.

This clone has a handful of counts. Different DNA sequences within this sample yield the same CDR3. J is TRBJ1-6 and V is TRBV7-9, with 7 nucleotides matching TRBD1. J lost 9 bases, V lost 5 bases, and 7 bases had no gene match. The V gene's germline CDR1 is SEHNR and CDR2 FQNEAQ (reference sequence). The CDR3 has 14 amino acids. The CDR3 reads CASSRQGGSSPLHF. The CDR3 nucleotides are TGTGCCAGCAGCAGACAGGGAGGTAGTTCACCCCTCCACTTT.

The chain has TRBV7-9 and TRBJ1-1; D might be TRBD1 (5 bases). CDR3 size: 14 residues. The V and J ends lost 5 bases and 5 bases respectively, with 15 bases between them. Germline V gives CDR1 SEHNR, CDR2 FQNEAQ (reference sequence). The CDR3 nucleotides are TGTGCCAGCAGCAACGGGGGGGTGGGAACTGAAGCTTTCTTT. This sequence encodes CASSNGGVGTEAFF.

This clone was counted only a few times. The gene calls are TRBV7-2 and TRBJ1-2, with a possible D match to TRBD1 (5 bases). CDR3 length: 16 residues. V was clipped by 0 bases and J by 1 base, with 12 bases between them. Germline V lookup: CDR1 SGHTA, CDR2 FQGNSA. CDR3 loop: CASSLAGGMNNYGYTF. The CDR3 nucleotides are TGTGCCAGCAGCTTAGCGGGGGGGATGAATAACTATGGCTACACCTTC.

This clone was picked up a small number of times. The rearrangement uses TRBV9 and TRBJ1-6; weak D call: TRBD1 (5 bases). Germline CDR1 SGDLS, CDR2 YYNGEE. Trimming pared 2 bases from V and 8 bases from J, leaving 11 bases between. CDR3 size: 14 residues. The CDR3 DNA reads TGTGCCAGCAGCGTCGATGGCAGGGATTCACCCCTCCACTTT. Amino acid sequence: CASSVDGRDSPLHF.

The rearrangement links TRBV7-8 to TRBJ2-5; TRBD2 matches 8 bases. This CDR3 contains 16 residues. The V gene's germline CDR1 is SGHVS and CDR2 FQNEAQ. V shed 6 bases, J shed 7 bases, and the junction held 16 bases outside the gene matches. CDR3 region: CASRPPGGVSVWTQYF. The CDR3 bases are TGTGCCAGCAGACCCCCGGGGGGGGTTTCGGTCTGGACCCAGTACTTC.

This clone was found a few times. The chain recombines TRBV6-1 with TRBJ1-5, with D uncertain. This CDR3 region has 14 residues. V was cut by 4 bases and J by 0 bases, with 7 bases left in between. CDR1 and CDR2 (germline): MNHNS, SASEGT. The CDR3 DNA is TGTGCCAGCAGTGCGAGACATAGCAATCAGCCCCAGCATTTT. Its protein product is CASSARHSNQPQHF.

The chain joins TRBV28 to TRBJ1-3, with D possibly TRBD1 on 5 matching bases. CDR3 size: 17 residues. The germline V and J ends were trimmed by 6 bases and 0 bases, with 18 bases remaining between them. In germline, CDR1 is MDHEN, CDR2 SYDVKM. The chain's CDR3 is CASSSFGDWSSGNTIYF. The CDR3, as DNA: TGTGCCAGCAGCAGTTTTGGGGACTGGAGCTCTGGAAACACCATATATTTT.

This clone occurred a few times. Compared with germline, one end of the junction differs, possibly owing to a read error. The chain carries TRBV5-5 and TRBJ1-2, with D uncertain. This CDR3 has 15 amino acids. In germline, CDR1 is SGHKS, CDR2 YYEKEE (reference sequence). The CDR3 protein is CASSLEVRANYDYTF. CDR3 bases: TGTGCCAGCAGCTTGGAGGTGAGAGCTAACTATGACTACACCTTC.

This clone has just a few counts. CDR3 amino acids: CASRRGPGGEYGYTF. For the CDR3, the DNA is TGTGCCAGCAGAAGAGGACCGGGAGGGGAGTATGGCTACACCTTC. The chain couples TRBV6-6 to TRBJ1-2; D is perhaps TRBD1 (5 bases). Germline loops: CDR1 MNHNY, CDR2 SVGAGI (reference sequence). V lost 6 bases and J lost 5, with 19 bases in between. This CDR3 is built from 15 residues.

The chain has TRBV5-6 and TRBJ1-4, with D unresolved. The V gene's germline CDR1 is SGHDT and CDR2 YYEEEE. The CDR3 is 15 residues long. V shed 6 bases and J shed 5 bases, with 17 bases lying between them. CDR3 DNA: TGTGCCAGCACCTCGTCGGGCAGCTTGAATGAAAAACTGTTTTTT. The encoded protein is CASTSSGSLNEKLFF.

This clone was counted between two and nine times. The genes are TRBV14 and TRBJ1-6; 10 bases align to TRBD1. This CDR3 is 14 amino acids long. J lost 7 bases, V lost 5 bases, and 2 bases had no gene match. Germline V gene sequence: CDR1 SGHDN, CDR2 FVKESK. CDR3 residues: CASSSGQGNSPLHF. The CDR3, as DNA: TGTGCCAGCAGCTCGGGACAGGGGAATTCACCCCTCCACTTT.

This clone was observed a few times. The V and J genes are TRBV29-1 and TRBJ2-3, with 10 positions matching TRBD2. V shed 7 bases, J shed 2 bases, and the junction held 6 bases outside the gene matches. Germline lookup yields CDR1 SQVTM and CDR2 ANQGSEA. The CDR3 is 14 amino acids. The CDR3: CSAGGTSATDTQYF. The DNA for the CDR3 is TGCAGCGCGGGTGGGACTAGCGCCACAGATACGCAGTATTTT.

This clone appeared a few times. The rearrangement uses TRBV5-6 and TRBJ1-6; D might be TRBD1 (5 bases). Germline V gene sequence: CDR1 SGHDT, CDR2 YYEEEE. The CDR3 length is 14 residues. Trimming left V 4 bases short and J 6 bases short, with 11 bases between. The CDR3 region is CASSMGRINSPLHF. CDR3 bases: TGTGCCAGCAGCATGGGACGGATTAATTCACCCCTCCACTTT. Full variable domain (rest looked up from reference TRBV5-6 and TRBJ1-6): DAGVTQSPTHLIKTRGQQVTLRCSPKSGHDTVSWYQQALGQGPQFIFQYYEEEERQRGNFPDRFSGHQFPNYSSELNVNALLLGDSALYLCASSMGRINSPLHFGNGTRLTVT.

The table lists this clone with a few counts. V usage is TRBV7-9 and J usage is TRBJ1-6; possibly TRBD1 for D (6 bases). Trimming left V 0 bases short and J 2 bases short, with 11 bases between. This CDR3 has 17 residues. CDR1 is SEHNR and CDR2 is FQNEAQ in the germline V gene (reference sequence). CDR3 in amino acids: CASSLAGTITYNSPLHF. For the CDR3, the DNA is TGTGCCAGCAGCTTAGCGGGGACAATAACCTATAATTCACCCCTCCACTTT.

This clone was counted a few times. The rearrangement uses TRBV6-1 and TRBJ1-4, with 8 bases identical to TRBD1. The CDR3 consists of 15 residues. From germline, CDR1 is MNHNS and CDR2 SASEGT. V lost 6 bases and J lost 7; bases outside the gene matches: 10. The CDR3 sequence: CASRGDRGGSEKLFF. The CDR3 nucleotides are TGTGCCAGCAGAGGTGACAGGGGAGGAAGTGAAAAACTGTTTTTT.

The CDR3 DNA reads TGCGCCAGCAGCTTGGATCAGGGGGTTGAGACCCAGTACTTC. It specifies CASSLDQGVETQYF. The chain carries TRBV5-1 and TRBJ2-5, with 7 bases lining up with TRBD1. Germline V gene data show CDR1 as SGHRS and CDR2 as YFSETQ. Trimming took 0 bases from V and 5 from J; bases not matched to a gene: 4. The length of the CDR3 is 14 residues.

This clone was seen only a few times. The CDR3 here is CASTWDSYGYTF. As DNA, the CDR3 is TGTGCCAGCACTTGGGACAGCTATGGCTACACCTTC. V is TRBV6-1 and J is TRBJ1-2, with TRBD1 matching 7 bases. V lost 7 bases to trimming and J lost 4 bases; unmatched junction nucleotides: 3. The CDR3 totals 12 residues. Germline V CDR1 and CDR2: MNHNS, SASEGT.

The chain links TRBV7-9 to TRBJ2-5; D gene ambiguous. Germline V gives CDR1 SEHNR, CDR2 FQNEAQ (reference sequence). V lost 5 bases to trimming and J lost 2 bases, with 0 bases between them. CDR3 length: 10 amino acids. CDR3 DNA sequence: TGTGCCAGCAGCCAAGAGACCCAGTACTTC. Translating it yields CASSQETQYF.

This clone was counted only a few times. The J gene is TRBJ2-5, the V gene TRBV7-9; no reliable D call. Trimming removed 1 base at V and 2 bases at J, with 5 bases between. This CDR3 spans 13 amino acids. The V gene's germline CDR1 is SEHNR and CDR2 FQNEAQ (reference sequence). The CDR3 nucleotides are TGTGCCAGCAGCTTAGGCTGGCAAGAGACCCAGTACTTC. Protein product: CASSLGWQETQYF.

The V and J genes are TRBV5-1 and TRBJ2-7; D is unresolved. The V gene lost 0 bases and the J gene lost 0 bases, with 4 bases spanning the gap. This CDR3 is 13 amino acids long. CDR1 SGHRS and CDR2 YFSETQ come from the germline V gene. Here the CDR3 reads CASSLATSYEQYF. For the CDR3, the DNA is TGCGCCAGCAGCTTGGCAACCTCCTACGAGCAGTACTTC.

V is TRBV7-2 and J is TRBJ1-2, with 7 bases aligning to TRBD1. CDR3 length equals 14 residues. V trimming: 6 bases; J trimming: 3 bases; junction bases outside the gene matches: 7. Germline V gives CDR1 SGHTA, CDR2 FQGNSA. The CDR3 region is CASRLGGSYYGYTF. As DNA, the CDR3 is TGTGCCAGCAGACTAGGGGGCTCCTACTATGGCTACACCTTC.

The chain is built from TRBV5-1 and TRBJ1-2; D uncertain. Germline V lookup: CDR1 SGHRS, CDR2 YFSETQ. CDR3 length: 13 residues. The V end lost 3 bases, the J end lost 2 bases, and 8 bases lay between the germline ends. For the CDR3, the DNA is TGCGCCAGCAGCTCGGACGGGAACTATGGCTACACCTTC. Translating gives CASSSDGNYGYTF.

In this sample, this clone turned up a few times. This CDR3 is CAWSRNGNQPQHF. As DNA, the CDR3 is TGTGCCTGGAGTCGGAATGGCAATCAGCCCCAGCATTTT. The chain carries TRBV30 and TRBJ1-5; D not certain. The CDR3 is made up of 13 amino acids. The V end was cut by 2 bases, the J end by 2 bases, with 7 bases between. Germline CDR1 is GTSNPN and CDR2 is SVGIG (reference sequence).

In its sample, this clone was seen a few times. V gene TRBV13 combines with J gene TRBJ2-5; TRBD2 matches at 9 bases. Germline V gene sequence: CDR1 PRHDT, CDR2 FYEKMQ (reference sequence). V was pared by 1 base and J by 5 bases, with 5 bases of the junction left unmatched. The CDR3 runs 15 residues. The CDR3 region is CASSLASGEGETQYF. The CDR3 DNA sequence: TGTGCCAGCAGCTTAGCTAGCGGGGAAGGGGAGACCCAGTACTTC.

The chain couples TRBV28 to TRBJ2-3, with D perhaps matching TRBD2 (5 bases). Trimming cost V 3 bases and J 3 bases, with 16 bases left between them. Germline V gene lookup returns CDR1 MDHEN and CDR2 SYDVKM. This CDR3 is 16 amino acids long. CDR3 coding DNA: TGTGCCAGCAGTTTCGCGGCGGACTCACGGACAGATACGCAGTATTTT. This encodes CASSFAADSRTDTQYF.